The sequence of this T cell receptor (beta chain) was determined in a study of regulatory T cells in long-lasting Graves disease. General study findings and limits: There were preferences for TRBV28, TRBJ1-2 and TRBJ2-5 in persistent disease.

This clonotype was seen a few times. The antigen is undetermined. As to time point: persistent/refractory GD, antithyroid drugs over 5 years with positive TRAb. Making the TCR library involved RNA that had been extracted from PBMCs. Germline V gene sequence: CDR1 SEHNR, CDR2 FQNEAQ (reference sequence). This CDR3 contains 16 residues. The ends were cut back, 1 base at V and 7 bases at J, with 16 bases in the middle. Construction of TCR beta libraries relied on iRepertoire HTBI primers and on Arm-PCR targeting CDR3 regions. TCRdb re-called the multiplex PCR reads through MiXCR, storing one row per CDR3 protein. This table holds roughly 450,000 distinct CDR3 sequences, approximately 23% found once.

The clonotype was recovered from a female donor with Graves disease. Material: peripheral blood mononuclear cells (PBMCs), obtained when the disease was refractory, from a patient treated with antithyroid drugs. This chain joins TRBV7-9 and TRBJ1-4; D not resolved. The CDR3 spells CASSLVPGRRSEKLFF. CDR3 DNA: TGTGCCAGCAGCTTAGTTCCCGGGCGACGTAGTGAAAAACTGTTTTTT.